Listed here is a single TCR beta chain. The ends were cut back, 5 bases at V and 0 bases at J, with 13 bases in the middle. CDR1 and CDR2 from the germline V gene are SEHNR and FQNEAQ (reference sequence). The CDR3 contains 16 residues. The data stem from a study of blood T cell repertoires in COVID-19. Across the study: Acute and convalescent COVID-19 specimens originated in the United States, Italy and Spain. The cDNA or gDNA used as material had been derived from T cells, B-cell-depleted T cells, or PBMCs.

Original processing notes: Estimation of nucleated cell counts was performed using reference gene primer amplification. Assay used: immunoSEQ multiplex PCR; TCRdb lists only in-frame clones, some missing. V and J calls plus clone size are reproduced from that table; the DNA served to infer D and trimming. The sample gives 110,000 to 150,000 clones, 88% of which show up once; about 1.5% is in the top ten. The sequenced sample was peripheral blood. This sequence joins TRBV7-9 and TRBJ2-2; D may be TRBD2 (5 bases). The sequence came from a woman aged 55-70 years with acute or convalescent COVID-19. CDR3 sequence: CASSRTGLTNTGELFF. The CDR3 nucleotides read TGTGCCAGCAGCAGGACCGGACTGACGAACACCGGGGAGCTGTTTTTT.